This note documents a single TCR beta chain sequence. Its antigen remains unidentified. The germline CDR1 and CDR2 sequences are SGHVS and FQNEAQ. This CDR3 has 16 amino acids. Losses at the gene ends were 5 bases for V and 1 base for J; bases not matched to a gene: 7. The data originate from a study of OX40 agonist ivuxolimab in advanced cancers. The wider study: Six ivuxolimab dose levels, 0.01 to 10 mg/kg, were given intravenously every 2 weeks. Notes on the study in general: Researchers did not determine the expanded peripheral T cells' antigen specificity.

Sequenced by immunoSEQ multiplex PCR; TCRdb stores in-frame clones only, minus some. The sample has more than 60,000 clones; about 80% are singletons. The sequenced sample was CD4+ or CD8+ T cells sorted from blood, obtained in a trial of the OX40 agonist ivuxolimab. J is TRBJ2-5 and V is TRBV7-8; 10 positions match TRBD1. This TCR was sampled from an adult with an advanced solid tumor such as melanoma, head and neck, liver or kidney cancer. The CDR3 DNA follows: TGTGCCAGCAGCCTCCGGGACAGGGGTCCCCAAGAGACCCAGTACTTC. Translated, it gives CASSLRDRGPQETQYF.